The T cell receptor beta chain described here comes from a study of response to subunit inactivated influenza vaccine. About this clonotype itself: The antigen remains undetermined.

This CDR3 spans 15 amino acids. CDR1 is SGHRS, CDR2 YFSETQ, per germline. With 0 bases removed from V and 5 bases from J, the gap between germline ends came to 14 bases. TCRdb re-analysed the RT-PCR reads in MiXCR, keeping a single row per CDR3 protein. Here the sample spans about 300,000 distinct CDR3 sequences, 22% being singletons. Study-wide findings and caveats: That few new T cells are recruited by each seasonal influenza vaccination was the authors' suggestion.

The chain recombines TRBV5-1 with TRBJ2-5; D possibly corresponds to TRBD1 (5 bases). This TCR came from a man between 50 and 75 years old who received an inactivated influenza vaccine. The starting material was PBMCs from blood, obtained 21 months after vaccination. The CDR3 coding sequence is TGCGCCAGCAGCTTGGGTCAGGGAACCGGTGAGACCCAGTACTTC. Its protein is CASSLGQGTGETQYF.